Listed here is a single TCR beta chain. What it binds is not known. CDR3 length: 8 residues. Germline CDR1 and CDR2: MGHDK and SYGVNS. Amplified TCR beta CDR3 regions derived from RNA transcripts. The study used the HTBI primer set for a first-round RT-PCR of the TCR CDR3. TCRdb analysed the multiplex PCR reads with MiXCR anew, one entry per CDR3 protein. This sample has 30,000 to 45,000 distinct CDR3 sequences, with around 50% found just once. This specimen belongs to a study of T cells in Graves' hyperthyroidism and ophthalmopathy. Regarding the study as a whole: Using 13 V-J features, a model discriminated ophthalmopathy from stable hyperthyroidism.

The receptor comes from a middle-aged man with Graves' ophthalmopathy. Specimen: blood. The rearrangement joins TRBV25-1 to TRBJ2-1; D is uncertain. The CDR3 DNA reads as TGTGCTGAAAATGAGCAGTTCTTC. Its translation is CAENEQFF.